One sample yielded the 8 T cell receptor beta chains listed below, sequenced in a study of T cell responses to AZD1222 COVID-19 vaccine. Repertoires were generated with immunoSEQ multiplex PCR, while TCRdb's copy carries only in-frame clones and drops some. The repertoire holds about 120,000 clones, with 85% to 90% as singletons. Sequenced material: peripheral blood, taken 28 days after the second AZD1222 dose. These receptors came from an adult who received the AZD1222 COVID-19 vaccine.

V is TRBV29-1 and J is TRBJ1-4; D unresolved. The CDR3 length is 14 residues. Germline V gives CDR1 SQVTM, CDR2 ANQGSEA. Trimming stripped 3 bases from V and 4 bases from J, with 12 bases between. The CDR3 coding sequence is TGCAGCGTTGAGCTTTTATGGGGTAATGAAAAACTGTTTTTT. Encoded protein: CSVELLWGNEKLFF. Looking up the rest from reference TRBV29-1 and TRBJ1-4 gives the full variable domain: SAVISQKPSRDICQRGTSLTIQCQVDSQVTMMFWYRQQPGQSLTLIATANQGSEATYESGFVIDKFPISRPNLTFSTLTVSNMSPEDSSIYLCSVELLWGNEKLFFGSGTQLSVL.

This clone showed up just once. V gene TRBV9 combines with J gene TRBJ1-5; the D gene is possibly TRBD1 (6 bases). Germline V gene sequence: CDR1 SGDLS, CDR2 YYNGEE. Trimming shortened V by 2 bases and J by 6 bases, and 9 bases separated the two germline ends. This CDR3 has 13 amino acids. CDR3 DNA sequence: TGTGCCAGCAGCGTTGGGGGCTTTCAGCCCCAGCATTTT. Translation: CASSVGGFQPQHF.

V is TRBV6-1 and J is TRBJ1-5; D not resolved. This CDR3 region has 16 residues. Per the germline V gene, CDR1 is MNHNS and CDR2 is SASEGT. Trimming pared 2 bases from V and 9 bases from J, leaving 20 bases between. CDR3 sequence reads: CASSEHTANPNGPQHF. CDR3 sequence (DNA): TGTGCCAGCAGTGAACACACAGCAAACCCTAACGGGCCCCAGCATTTT.

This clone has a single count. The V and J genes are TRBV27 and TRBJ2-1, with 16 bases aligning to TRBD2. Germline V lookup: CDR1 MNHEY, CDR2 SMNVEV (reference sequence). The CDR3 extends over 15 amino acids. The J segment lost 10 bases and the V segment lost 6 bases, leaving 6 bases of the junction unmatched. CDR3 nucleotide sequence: TGTGCCAGCAGGCCGGGACTAGCGGGAGGGGGCGAGCAGTTCTTC. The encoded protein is CASRPGLAGGGEQFF.

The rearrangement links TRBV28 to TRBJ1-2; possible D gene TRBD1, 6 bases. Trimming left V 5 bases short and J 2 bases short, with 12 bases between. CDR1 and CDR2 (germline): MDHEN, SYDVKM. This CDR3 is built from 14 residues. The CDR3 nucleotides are TGTGCCAGCAGTACCCCAACAGGGAACTATGGCTACACCTTC. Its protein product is CASSTPTGNYGYTF.

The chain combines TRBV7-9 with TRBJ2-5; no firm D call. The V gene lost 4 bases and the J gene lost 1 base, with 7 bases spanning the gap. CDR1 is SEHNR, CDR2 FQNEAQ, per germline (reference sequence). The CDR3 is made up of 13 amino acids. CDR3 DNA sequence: TGTGCCAGCAGCTCCCCGGTCCAAGAGACCCAGTACTTC. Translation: CASSSPVQETQYF.

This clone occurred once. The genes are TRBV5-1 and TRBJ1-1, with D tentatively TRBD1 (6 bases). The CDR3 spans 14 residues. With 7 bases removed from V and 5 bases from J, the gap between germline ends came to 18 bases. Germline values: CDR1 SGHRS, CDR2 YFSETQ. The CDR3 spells CASVGGGDQTEAFF. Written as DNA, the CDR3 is TGCGCCAGCGTTGGAGGGGGAGACCAAACTGAAGCTTTCTTT.

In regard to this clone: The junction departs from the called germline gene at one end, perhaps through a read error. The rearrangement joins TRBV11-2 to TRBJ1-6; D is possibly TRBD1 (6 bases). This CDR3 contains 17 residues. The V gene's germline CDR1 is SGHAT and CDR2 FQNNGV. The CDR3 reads CANSLYFGGANNSPLHF. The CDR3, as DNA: TGTGCCAACAGCTTGTATTTCGGGGGCGCGAATAATTCACCCCTCCACTTT.